The 25 T cell receptor beta chains below all came from one sample that was sequenced in a study of T cell responses to AZD1222 COVID-19 vaccine. The repertoire was sequenced with immunoSEQ multiplex PCR; TCRdb's copy has only in-frame clones and lacks some. The table has 200,000 to 300,000 clones, just over 90% seen once. Sequences were derived from peripheral blood, sampled on day 0 of AZD1222 vaccination. All receptors come from an adult in good health.

This sequence joins TRBV5-6 and TRBJ2-5; 7 bases map to TRBD1. The CDR3 runs 14 residues. V gave up 5 bases and J gave up 2 bases; unmatched junction bases: 6. Germline V lookup: CDR1 SGHDT, CDR2 YYEEEE. The CDR3 spells CASSSGTVQETQYF. CDR3 DNA sequence: TGTGCCAGCAGTTCCGGGACAGTACAAGAGACCCAGTACTTC.

This chain links TRBV5-1 with TRBJ1-4; D is ambiguous. Germline CDR1 SGHRS, CDR2 YFSETQ. The CDR3 runs 13 residues. With 5 bases removed from V and 7 bases from J, the gap between germline ends came to 12 bases. As DNA, the CDR3 is TGCGCCAGCAGAACAGAGATGGGTGAAAAACTGTTTTTT. Translated: CASRTEMGEKLFF.

A remark on this clone: At one end the junction does not follow the germline gene, possibly because of a read error. This sequence joins TRBV24-1 and TRBJ2-1; D might be TRBD2 (5 bases). Germline V CDR1 and CDR2: KGHDR, SFDVKD. The CDR3 runs to 12 residues. The CDR3 sequence: CATSGLSGGEIF. The CDR3 coding sequence is TGTGCCACCAGTGGCCTGAGCGGTGGGGAGATCTTC.

This clone was seen just once. This chain joins TRBV5-4 and TRBJ1-2; weak D call: TRBD1 (5 bases). V was cut by 0 bases and J by 5 bases, with 11 bases left in between. Germline values: CDR1 SGHNT, CDR2 YYREEE (reference sequence). The CDR3 runs 14 residues. CDR3 coding DNA: TGTGCCAGCAGCTTGGGGGGCGTTCCTTATGGCTACACCTTC. It specifies CASSLGGVPYGYTF. Full variable domain (missing parts from reference TRBV5-4 and TRBJ1-2): ETGVTQSPTHLIKTRGQQVTLRCSSQSGHNTVSWYQQALGQGPQFIFQYYREEENGRGNFPPRFSGLQFPNYSSELNVNALELDDSALYLCASSLGGVPYGYTFGSGTRLTVV.

The chain joins TRBV18 to TRBJ2-5; no definite D call. The germline V gene has CDR1 KGHSH and CDR2 LQKENI. The V end was cut by 8 bases, the J end by 4 bases, with 11 bases between. The length of the CDR3 is 12 residues. CDR3 amino acids: CASTFGGETQYF. The CDR3 DNA is TGTGCCAGCACATTCGGTGGAGAGACCCAGTACTTC.

This clone has a single count. This chain connects TRBV5-6 to TRBJ1-5; D may be TRBD1 (6 bases). The V gene lost 3 bases and the J gene lost 4 bases, with 17 bases spanning the gap. Germline assignment: CDR1 SGHDT and CDR2 YYEEEE. CDR3 size: 16 residues. As DNA, the CDR3 is TGTGCCAGCAGCTCCGGGGGGATAAGGGGGAATCAGCCCCAGCATTTT. Translated: CASSSGGIRGNQPQHF.

This clone was counted once. This rearrangement joins TRBV7-2 to TRBJ2-7; 7 nucleotides agree with TRBD2. The CDR3 extends over 14 amino acids. Unmatched junction bases numbered 7, after V lost 5 bases and J lost 3 bases. Per the germline V gene, CDR1 is SGHTA and CDR2 is FQGNSA. The CDR3, as DNA: TGTGCCAGCAGCCCCCGTACGGGGGGCTACGAGCAGTACTTC. Translated: CASSPRTGGYEQYF. Complete variable domain (other parts from reference TRBV7-2 and TRBJ2-7): GAGVSQSPSNKVTEKGKDVELRCDPISGHTALYWYRQSLGQGLEFLIYFQGNSAPDKSGLPSDRFSAERTGGSVSTLTIQRTQQEDSAVYLCASSPRTGGYEQYFGPGTRLTVT.

CDR3 bases: TGTGCCAGCAGTCGGACAGGGAGCAATCAGCCCCAGCATTTT. It is translated as CASSRTGSNQPQHF. The rearrangement uses TRBV11-2 and TRBJ1-5; 8 positions match TRBD1. Germline values: CDR1 SGHAT, CDR2 FQNNGV. The CDR3 runs to 14 residues. V dropped 6 bases and J dropped 1; count of bases not matched to a gene: 2. Using reference TRBV11-2 and TRBJ1-5 for the parts outside the CDR3, the full variable domain is EAGVAQSPRYKIIEKRQSVAFWCNPISGHATLYWYQQILGQGPKLLIQFQNNGVVDDSQLPKDRFSAERLKGVDSTLKIQPAKLEDSAVYLCASSRTGSNQPQHFGDGTRLSIL.

The CDR3 DNA sequence: TGTGCCAGCAGCTTGGGGGCAGGGAGCGCAGATACGCAGTATTTT. It codes for CASSLGAGSADTQYF. V gene TRBV5-4 combines with J gene TRBJ2-3; tentatively, D is TRBD1 or TRBD2 (5 bases each). Between the trimmed V and J ends, which lost 0 bases and 4 bases, there was a span of 12 bases. CDR3 length: 15 residues. Germline CDR1 SGHNT, CDR2 YYREEE (reference sequence).

V gene TRBV9 combines with J gene TRBJ1-1; D is possibly TRBD1 (6 bases). Germline V lookup: CDR1 SGDLS, CDR2 YYNGEE. The CDR3 has 16 amino acids. V lost 0 bases and J 1 base, leaving 13 bases between the germline ends. CDR3 residues: CASSVAVDRQNTEAFF. CDR3 DNA: TGTGCCAGCAGCGTAGCCGTCGACAGGCAGAACACTGAAGCTTTCTTT.

The V call is TRBV28, the J call TRBJ1-1; 9 bases map to TRBD1. The CDR3 length is 15 residues. Germline V gene lookup returns CDR1 MDHEN and CDR2 SYDVKM. The junction had 8 bases not matched to a gene; V was cut back by 5 bases and J by 4 bases. The CDR3 sequence is CASSRTGAGGTEAFF. The CDR3, as DNA: TGTGCCAGCAGTCGGACAGGGGCTGGCGGCACTGAAGCTTTCTTT.

The sample holds many counts of this clone. The chain is built from TRBV4-1 and TRBJ2-5; D remains ambiguous. Germline V CDR1 and CDR2: MGHRA, YSYEKL. The V end was cut by 0 bases, the J end by 7 bases, with 15 bases between. The CDR3 spans 15 residues. The CDR3 DNA reads TGCGCCAGCAGCCAAGATCTGGCAGGATCAGGGACCCAGTACTTC. Protein: CASSQDLAGSGTQYF.

The rearrangement uses TRBV7-9 and TRBJ2-3; 11 positions agree with TRBD2. This CDR3 contains 16 residues. Germline V lookup: CDR1 SEHNR, CDR2 FQNEAQ (reference sequence). J lost 6 bases, V lost 5 bases, and 10 bases had no gene match. CDR3 DNA sequence: TGTGCCAGCAGCCACCTGGGACTAGCGGAGGGGGATACGCAGTATTTT. Residues: CASSHLGLAEGDTQYF.

This clone was counted a few times. The chain has TRBV28 and TRBJ1-5; 7 bases line up with TRBD1. V shed 6 bases, J shed 2 bases, and the junction held 7 bases outside the gene matches. This CDR3 contains 15 residues. Germline assignment: CDR1 MDHEN and CDR2 SYDVKM. The CDR3 sequence: CASRARGFGNQPQHF. The CDR3 DNA is TGTGCCAGCAGAGCCAGGGGGTTTGGCAATCAGCCCCAGCATTTT.

The chain employs TRBV5-6 and TRBJ2-7; 8 nucleotides align to TRBD2. Germline CDR1 and CDR2: SGHDT and YYEEEE. Losses at the gene ends were 4 bases for V and 5 bases for J; bases not matched to a gene: 14. The CDR3 loop spans 16 amino acids. CDR3 coding DNA: TGTGCCAGCAGCCCGTCGCTAGCGGGCTTTCCTGACGAGCAGTACTTC. Translated: CASSPSLAGFPDEQYF.

In DNA, the CDR3 is TGTGCCAGCAGTGAACCCGGCACGGGTAACACCGGGGAGCTGTTTTTT. Its protein product is CASSEPGTGNTGELFF. The chain couples TRBV25-1 to TRBJ2-2; D is unresolved. CDR1 is MGHDK and CDR2 is SYGVNS in the germline V gene. This CDR3 spans 16 amino acids. Trimming took 2 bases from V and 2 from J, leaving 12 bases between them.

The table lists this clone with a few counts. This chain connects TRBV6-5 to TRBJ2-7; the D call may be TRBD1 or TRBD2 (5 bases each). The V end lost 5 bases, the J end lost 6 bases, and 11 bases lay between the germline ends. In germline, CDR1 is MNHEY, CDR2 SVGAGI. The CDR3 is 12 residues long. The CDR3, as DNA: TGTGCCAGCAGTCCGGGACCCGGCGAGCAGTACTTC. The encoded protein is CASSPGPGEQYF.

The chain employs TRBV7-2 and TRBJ1-2; possible D gene TRBD1, 6 bases. The germline V gene has CDR1 SGHTA and CDR2 FQGNSA. V lost 5 bases, J lost 8 bases, and 15 bases lay in between. This CDR3 has 13 residues. CDR3 amino acids: CASSADSPGGYTF. The DNA for the CDR3 is TGTGCCAGCAGCGCGGACAGTCCCGGGGGCTACACCTTC.

V is TRBV6-5 and J is TRBJ2-7, with 9 bases matching TRBD2. After removal of 0 bases from V and 4 bases from J, the junction contained 1 base not matched to a gene. Germline V gene lookup returns CDR1 MNHEY and CDR2 SVGAGI. This CDR3 spans 14 amino acids. CDR3 nucleotide sequence: TGTGCCAGCAGTTACTCGCGGGAGGGGTACGAGCAGTACTTC. Its protein is CASSYSREGYEQYF.

The gene calls are TRBV21-1 and TRBJ1-5; TRBD1, the D gene given by the table, was not confirmed from the DNA. TRBV21-1 is marked as a pseudogene. The CDR3 is 17 residues long. DNA of the CDR3: TGTGCCAGCAGCAAAGTGGACATCTTCGGTCGGTGGCGGCCCCAGCATTTT. Protein: CASSKVDIFGRWRPQHF.

The CDR3 nucleotides read TGTGCCAGCAGAGGACCGCTAAATCAGCCCCAGCATTTT. Protein: CASRGPLNQPQHF. This chain uses TRBV12-3 or TRBV12-4 with TRBJ1-5; D gene uncertain. Trimming shortened V by 6 bases and J by 4 bases, and 10 bases separated the two germline ends. The CDR3 length is 13 residues.

V gene TRBV7-9 combines with J gene TRBJ1-1; D uncertain. Trimming took 6 bases from V and 7 from J, leaving 9 bases between them. This CDR3 comprises 11 residues. Germline CDR1 SEHNR, CDR2 FQNEAQ (reference sequence). The DNA of the CDR3 is TGTGCCAGCAGTTCCGCCAGTGAAGCTTTCTTT. Amino acids: CASSSASEAFF.

This chain uses TRBV7-3 with TRBJ2-3; 7 bases match TRBD2. The length of the CDR3 is 16 residues. Germline CDR1 and CDR2: SGHTA and FQGTGA. Unmatched junction bases numbered 4, after V lost 1 base and J lost 0 bases. The CDR3 sequence: CASSLMAGVSTDTQYF. In nucleotides, the CDR3 is TGTGCCAGCAGCTTAATGGCGGGAGTGAGCACAGATACGCAGTATTTT. Based on the CDR3 plus reference TRBV7-3 and TRBJ2-3, the full variable domain is GAGVSQTPSNKVTEKGKYVELRCDPISGHTALYWYRQSLGQGPEFLIYFQGTGAADDSGLPNDRFFAVRPEGSVSTLKIQRTERGDSAVYLCASSLMAGVSTDTQYFGPGTRLTVL.

The V call is TRBV30, the J call TRBJ1-4, with 7 bases matching TRBD1. After removal of 3 bases from V and 7 bases from J, the junction contained 11 bases not matched to a gene. CDR3 length: 15 residues. The V gene's germline CDR1 is GTSNPN and CDR2 SVGIG (reference sequence). The CDR3 DNA reads TGTGCCTGGAGCCCTGTCGGGACAGTGGCTGAAAAACTGTTTTTT. Translation gives CAWSPVGTVAEKLFF.

The chain carries TRBV29-1 and TRBJ2-7; TRBD1 aligns across 10 bases. The CDR3 spans 13 residues. V shed 8 bases, J shed 1 base, and the junction held 5 bases outside the gene matches. The germline V gene encodes CDR1 SQVTM and CDR2 ANQGSEA. The CDR3 DNA follows: TGCAGCACTAGGACAGGGGGATCCTACGAGCAGTACTTC. This codes for CSTRTGGSYEQYF.